This TCR beta chain was found in a study of T cells in Graves' hyperthyroidism and ophthalmopathy. A lack of ophthalmopathy progression within 18 months defined stable Graves' hyperthyroidism. The study enrolled patients aged 18 to 65 with newly diagnosed hyperthyroidism of under 2 months' duration. This clonotype was seen repeatedly, ten times or more. Authors of the study amplified TCR beta CDR3 regions from RNA transcripts. The study used the HTBI primer set for a first-round RT-PCR of the TCR CDR3. TCRdb itself ran the multiplex PCR reads through MiXCR, one entry per CDR3 protein. The table lists fewer than 900,000 distinct CDR3 sequences, roughly 17% of them singletons. The trim removed 4 bases at V and 6 bases at J, leaving 6 bases unmatched. There are 14 residues in the CDR3.

The origin of this receptor is a man between 18 and 29 years old with Graves' hyperthyroidism. This chain connects TRBV12-3 or TRBV12-4 to TRBJ1-5; TRBD1 matches 7 bases. The specimen sequenced was blood. The CDR3 here is CASSSQGLGQPQHF. DNA for the CDR3: TGTGCCAGCAGTTCACAGGGGTTGGGTCAGCCCCAGCATTTT.